This T cell receptor beta chain was observed in a study of human T cells and chemical hapten exposure (dated by TCRdb to about 2021). Regarding the research as a whole: For sensitization, 2% DPC in acetone was applied to an approximately 2 cm by approximately 2 cm area of upper inner arm skin. Weekly therapeutic DPC doses were additionally applied to the scalp of patients throughout the roughly 25-week study period. Patch testing was done on the upper back using Finn chambers containing 0.01% DPC, and results were scored after 6 days according to International Contact Dermatitis Research Group standards. The patient cohort, mostly female, included alopecia areata with under or over 50% scalp involvement, alopecia totalis and alopecia universalis. Libraries were pooled for sequencing, and per-sample TCR yields varied mainly because of small differences in library volumes within the pool. In alopecia patients, the study followed how the peripheral blood TCR repertoire changed in vivo over primary and secondary sensitization to diphenylcyclopropenone (DPC), a hapten. Blood samples were taken from patients before sensitization (week 0) and at 2, 6 and about 24 weeks after DPC sensitization. Around 30 alopecia patients provided blood for TCR sequencing at one to four time points (pre-sensitization, 2, 6 and 24 weeks). Both TCR alpha and TCR beta chains were sequenced from each blood RNA sample. The full study reports these points: Alopecia, a presumed autoimmune disease, was present in all patients, so the immune response of the patients might differ from that of healthy individuals. After repeated subsampling, the strength of the expansion versus patch-test correlation and the threshold at which it became significant changed. Expanded TCRs formed significantly more large CDR3 similarity clusters than pre-sensitization or healthy control sets, consistent with antigen-driven responses. Patch test score correlated positively with the number of PT1 expanded TCRs, reaching significance at thresholds 8, 16 and 32 but not at 4. The number of TCRs above 1 in 1000 frequency did not change with DPC sensitization; there was no evidence of global repertoire structure alterations.

According to the study, the label for this sample's time point signals: patch test 1, 2 weeks after DPC sensitization. The treatment or condition label on this specimen signifies: therapeutic diphenylcyclopropenone sensitization with weekly scalp DPC. Total RNA was extracted from unfractionated whole blood collected in Tempus Blood RNA tubes. At every patch-test visit, the blood draw took place before the patch test was put on. Patients were eligible if aged 18 to 70, diagnosed with alopecia and judged suitable for DPC therapy, and pregnant patients were excluded. The germline V gene (reference sequence) specifies MNHEY as CDR1 and SMNVEV as CDR2. The CDR3 spans 16 residues, from the cysteine through the phenylalanine. The retained sequence is limited to the CDR3, 48 bases, with the frame set at the first base. Unmatched junction bases come to 9, with V trimmed by 2 bases and J by 3 bases. This clonotype has a count of ten or more. The clone's antigen remains unknown. Base qualities are not at hand, and no much larger clone is one base apart.

Library construction relied on RACE. Sequencing instrument: NextSeq 500. During library preparation, unique molecular identifiers were attached to individual cDNA molecules so that TCRs could be counted in a quantitative, reproducible way. The paper's processing steps were these. A median of roughly 100,000 TCRs per sample was observed, with a range of roughly 23,224 to 700,000. The Decombinator software suite was used to annotate V, J and CDR3 in the TCR reads. For PS versus PT1 abundance plots, all samples were subsampled to the same number of TCRs (28,000). TCRs were defined as expanded if absent before sensitization and observed at least eight times at the 2-week time point. TCRdb took the public reads, trimmed them with fastp at Q25, ran MiXCR for clone calling and kept in-frame beta chains. A single entry per CDR3 protein holds the most common genes and DNA from its merged rows. TCRdb, not the authors, supplied the V and J calls. Recorded for this sample are 35,000 or so distinct CDR3 sequences; 5.5% to 8% of them occurred a single time. The ten largest clones take up 9.1% of the sample.

This receptor chain uses TRBV27 and TRBJ1-1, and 7 bases in between align with TRBD1. This specimen was whole blood, taken in connection with sensitization to the hapten diphenylcyclopropenone (DPC). The receptor was derived from a woman younger than 45 with alopecia areata. Some clones in this sample may be carry-over from other donors' samples. The CDR3 region has the sequence CASSLGGRGGYTEAFF. In nucleotide form, the sequence is TGTGCCAGCAGTTTAGGAGGCAGGGGGGGGTACACTGAAGCTTTCTTT.